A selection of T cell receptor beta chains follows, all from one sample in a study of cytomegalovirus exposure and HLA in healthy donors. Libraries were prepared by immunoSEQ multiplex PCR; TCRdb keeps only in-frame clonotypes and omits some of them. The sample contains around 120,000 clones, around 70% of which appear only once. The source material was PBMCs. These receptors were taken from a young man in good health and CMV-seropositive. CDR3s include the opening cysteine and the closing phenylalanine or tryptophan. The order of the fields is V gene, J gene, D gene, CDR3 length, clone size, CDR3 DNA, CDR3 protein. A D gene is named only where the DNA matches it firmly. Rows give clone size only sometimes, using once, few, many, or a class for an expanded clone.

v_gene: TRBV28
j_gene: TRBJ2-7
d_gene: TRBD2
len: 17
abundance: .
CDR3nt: TGTGCCAGCAGTTTCCCCGCCCGACTAGCGGGAGCTCCCGAGCAGTACTTC
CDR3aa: CASSFPARLAGAPEQYF

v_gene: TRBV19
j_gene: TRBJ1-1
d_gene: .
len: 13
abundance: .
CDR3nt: TGTGCCAGTAGGAGGTTACAGGACACTGAAGCTTTCTTT
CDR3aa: CASRRLQDTEAFF

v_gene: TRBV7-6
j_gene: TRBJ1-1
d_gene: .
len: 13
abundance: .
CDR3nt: TGTGCCAGCAGCCCAGGTTTCAGAACTGAAGCTTTCTTT
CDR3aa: CASSPGFRTEAFF

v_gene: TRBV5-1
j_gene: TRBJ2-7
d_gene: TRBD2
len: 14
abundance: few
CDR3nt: TGCGCCAGCTACACATTAGCGGGAGCGAACGAGCAGTACTTC
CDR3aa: CASYTLAGANEQYF

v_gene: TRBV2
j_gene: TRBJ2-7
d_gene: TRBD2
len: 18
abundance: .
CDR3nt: TGTGCCAGCAGTGATCCCTACATGGGGGGGAAGGGGTTTGGGGAGCAGTACTTC
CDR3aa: CASSDPYMGGKGFGEQYF

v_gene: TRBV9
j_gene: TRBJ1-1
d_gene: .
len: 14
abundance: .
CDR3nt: TGTGCCAGCAGCCCCTCTGGGGCGAACACTGAAGCTTTCTTT
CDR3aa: CASSPSGANTEAFF

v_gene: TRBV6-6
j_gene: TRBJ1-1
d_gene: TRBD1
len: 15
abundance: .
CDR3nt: TGTGCCAGCAGTTCAAAAGACAGGGGGCGGACTGAAGCTTTCTTT
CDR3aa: CASSSKDRGRTEAFF

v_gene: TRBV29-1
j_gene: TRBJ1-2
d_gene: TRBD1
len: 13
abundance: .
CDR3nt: TGCAGCGTGGGAACAGGGGCCCCCCTCGGCTACACCTTC
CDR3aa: CSVGTGAPLGYTF

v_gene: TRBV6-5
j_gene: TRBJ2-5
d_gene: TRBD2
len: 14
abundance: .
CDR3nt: TGTGCCAGCCAGGAGGGAGGGCCCCGGGGGACCCAGTACTTC
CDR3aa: CASQEGGPRGTQYF

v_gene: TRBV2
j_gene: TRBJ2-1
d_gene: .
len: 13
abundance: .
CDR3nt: TGTGCCAGCAGTGATCGGCGGTCGACGGAGCAGTTCTTC
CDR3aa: CASSDRRSTEQFF

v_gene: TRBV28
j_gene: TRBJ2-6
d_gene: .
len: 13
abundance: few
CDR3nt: TGTGCCAGCAGTCTCTCCGGGGCCAACGTCCTGACTTTC
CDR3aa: CASSLSGANVLTF

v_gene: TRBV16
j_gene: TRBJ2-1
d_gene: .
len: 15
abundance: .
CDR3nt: TGTGCCAGCAGCTATGGGACTGGGCCCTACAATGAGCAGTTCTTC
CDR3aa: CASSYGTGPYNEQFF

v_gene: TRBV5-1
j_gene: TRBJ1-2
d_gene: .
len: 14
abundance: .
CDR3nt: TGCGCCAGCAGCTTGGTTTCTCCGGTTTATGGCTACACCTTC
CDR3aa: CASSLVSPVYGYTF

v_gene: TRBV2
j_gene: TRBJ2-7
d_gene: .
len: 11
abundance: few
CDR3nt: TGTGCCACTAGACTAGTCTACGAGCAGTACTTC
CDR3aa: CATRLVYEQYF

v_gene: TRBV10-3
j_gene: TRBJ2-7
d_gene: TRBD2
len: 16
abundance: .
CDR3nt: TGTGCCATCAGTGAGTCCACCGGACTAGCGGACTACGAGCAGTACTTC
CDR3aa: CAISESTGLADYEQYF

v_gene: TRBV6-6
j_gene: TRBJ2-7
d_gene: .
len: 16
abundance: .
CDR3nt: TGTGCCAGCAGTTACTACGGCGGGATAGGAACCTACGAGCAGTACTTC
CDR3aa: CASSYYGGIGTYEQYF

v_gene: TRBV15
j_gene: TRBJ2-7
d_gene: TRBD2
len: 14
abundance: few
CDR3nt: TGTGCCACCAGCAGAGAAAGCGGGAGCTACGAGCAGTACTTC
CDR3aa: CATSRESGSYEQYF

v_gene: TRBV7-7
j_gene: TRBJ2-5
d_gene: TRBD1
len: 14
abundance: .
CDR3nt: TGTGCTAGCAGCTCGACAGGGGGCCGGGAGACCCAGTACTTC
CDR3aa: CASSSTGGRETQYF

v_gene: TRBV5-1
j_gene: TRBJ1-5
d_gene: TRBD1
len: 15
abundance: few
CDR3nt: TGCGCCAGCAAGGGGGCAGGGCCGGGCAATCAGCCCCAGCATTTT
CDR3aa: CASKGAGPGNQPQHF

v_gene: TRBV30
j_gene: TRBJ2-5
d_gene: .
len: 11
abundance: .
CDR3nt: TGTGCCTGGGCGTTTTCGGAGACCCAGTACTTC
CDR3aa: CAWAFSETQYF

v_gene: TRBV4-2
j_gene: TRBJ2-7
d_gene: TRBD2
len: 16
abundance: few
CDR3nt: TGTGCCAGCAGCCGGGAACTAGCGGGAGGGAATTACGAGCAGTACTTC
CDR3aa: CASSRELAGGNYEQYF

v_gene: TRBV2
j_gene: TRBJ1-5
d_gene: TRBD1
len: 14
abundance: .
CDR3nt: TGTGCCAGCAGAAAGGGACAGAGGGAACAGCCCCAGCATTTT
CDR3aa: CASRKGQREQPQHF

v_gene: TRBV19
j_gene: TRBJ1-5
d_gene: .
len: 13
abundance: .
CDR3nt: TGTGCCAGTAGAGCAGGGGGCAATCAGCCCCAGCATTTT
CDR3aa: CASRAGGNQPQHF

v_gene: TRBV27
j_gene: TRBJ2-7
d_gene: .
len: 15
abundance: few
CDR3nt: TGTGCCAGCAGTTTATATTCGGGAAACGCCTACGAGCAGTACTTC
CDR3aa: CASSLYSGNAYEQYF

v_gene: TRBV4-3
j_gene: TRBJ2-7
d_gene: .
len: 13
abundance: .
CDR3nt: TGCGCCAGCAGCGCTATCCCCCGCTACGAGCAGTACTTC
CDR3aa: CASSAIPRYEQYF

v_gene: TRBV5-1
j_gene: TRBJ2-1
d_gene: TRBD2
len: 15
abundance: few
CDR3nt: TGCGCCAGCAGATCAGCGGGAGCCGCCTACAATGAGCAGTTCTTC
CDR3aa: CASRSAGAAYNEQFF

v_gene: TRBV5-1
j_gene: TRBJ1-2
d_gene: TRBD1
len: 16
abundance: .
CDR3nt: TGCGCCAGCAGCTGGGCAGGGGGGCTCCTAAGCTATGGCTACACCTTC
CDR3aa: CASSWAGGLLSYGYTF

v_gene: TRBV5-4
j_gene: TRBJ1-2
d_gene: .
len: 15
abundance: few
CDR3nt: TGTGCCAGCAGCTTGGAAGGCAGGGGTTACTATGGCTACACCTTC
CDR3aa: CASSLEGRGYYGYTF

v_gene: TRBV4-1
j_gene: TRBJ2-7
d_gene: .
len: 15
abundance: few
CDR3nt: TGCGCCAGCAGCCAAAGGCAGGGGGGAATCTACGAGCAGTACTTC
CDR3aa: CASSQRQGGIYEQYF

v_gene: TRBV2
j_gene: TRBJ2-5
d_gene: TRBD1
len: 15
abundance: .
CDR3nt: TGTGCCAGCAGTGCGACAGGGTCTAGAGTAGAGACCCAGTACTTC
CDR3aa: CASSATGSRVETQYF

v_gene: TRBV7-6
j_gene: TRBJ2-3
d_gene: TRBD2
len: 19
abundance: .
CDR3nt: TGTGCCAGCAGCTTTGGTTTCGGGACTAGCGGGAGGGCCACAGATACGCAGTATTTT
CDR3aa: CASSFGFGTSGRATDTQYF

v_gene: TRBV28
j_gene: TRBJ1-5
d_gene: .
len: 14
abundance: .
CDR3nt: TGTGCCAGCCGCCGGGGAGAGGAGGCTCAGCCCCAGCATTTT
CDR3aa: CASRRGEEAQPQHF

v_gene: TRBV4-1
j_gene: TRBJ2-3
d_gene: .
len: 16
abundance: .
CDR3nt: TGCGCCAGCAGCATGATTGACAGACCTGGCACAGATACGCAGTATTTT
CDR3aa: CASSMIDRPGTDTQYF

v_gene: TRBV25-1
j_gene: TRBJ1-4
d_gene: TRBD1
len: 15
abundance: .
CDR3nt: TGTGCCAGCAGTGACTCCAGACAGGGAGGAGAAAAACTGTTTTTT
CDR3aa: CASSDSRQGGEKLFF

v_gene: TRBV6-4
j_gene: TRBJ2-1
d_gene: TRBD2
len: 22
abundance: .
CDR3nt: TGTGCCAGCAGTGACCCTAACAACACGACTAGCGGGAGGATGGCGGCCTACAATGAGCAGTTCTTC
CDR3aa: CASSDPNNTTSGRMAAYNEQFF

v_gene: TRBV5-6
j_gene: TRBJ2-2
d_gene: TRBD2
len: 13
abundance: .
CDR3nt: TGTGCCAGTCAACTAGCGGGACCCGGGGAGCTGTTTTTT
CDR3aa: CASQLAGPGELFF

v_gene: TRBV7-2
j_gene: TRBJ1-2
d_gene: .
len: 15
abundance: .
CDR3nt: TGTGCCAGCAGCCGCAATCCACAGGGTTCCGGTGGCTACACCTTC
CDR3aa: CASSRNPQGSGGYTF

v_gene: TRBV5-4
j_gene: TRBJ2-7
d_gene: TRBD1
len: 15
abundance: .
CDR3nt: TGTGCCAGCAGCCTCACCGGGACAGGACAGGAGGAGCAGTACTTC
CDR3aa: CASSLTGTGQEEQYF

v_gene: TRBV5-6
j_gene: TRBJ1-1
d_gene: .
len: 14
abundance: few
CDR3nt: TGTGCCAGCAGCTTTACACGGGGGAAGACTGAAGCTTTCTTT
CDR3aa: CASSFTRGKTEAFF

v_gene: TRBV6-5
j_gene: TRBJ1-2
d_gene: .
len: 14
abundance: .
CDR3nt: TGTGCCAGCAGTCAGCGTTGGGGGCGGTATGGCTACACCTTC
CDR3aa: CASSQRWGRYGYTF

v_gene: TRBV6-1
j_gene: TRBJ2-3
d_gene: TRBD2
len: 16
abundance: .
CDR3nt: TGTGCCAGCAGTGAAGGCTGGGGAGGGGGCACAGATACGCAGTATTTT
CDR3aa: CASSEGWGGGTDTQYF

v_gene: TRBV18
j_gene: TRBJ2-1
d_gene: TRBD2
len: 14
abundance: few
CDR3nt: TGTGCCAGCTCATCACTAGCGGGAGCCAATGAGCAGTTCTTC
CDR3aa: CASSSLAGANEQFF

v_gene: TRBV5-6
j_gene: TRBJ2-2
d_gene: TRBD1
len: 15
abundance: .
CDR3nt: TGTGCCAGCAGCCTTGGACAGGGGGCGACCGGGGAGCTGTTTTTT
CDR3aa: CASSLGQGATGELFF